These 20 T cell receptor beta chains were sequenced from one sample in a study of blood T cells in healthy people across ages (dated by TCRdb to the mid-2010s). The library was made by 5' RACE. Sequencing used an Illumina HiSeq 2500. A second PCR of about 6 to 11 cycles was performed with a sample-barcoded 5' primer and a J-beta primer mix. The public reads were quality trimmed at Q25 with fastp and then assembled into clones with MiXCR by TCRdb, keeping productive beta chains. Rows with one shared CDR3 protein collapse into an entry with the most common genes and DNA. The sample profile shows approximately 780,000 distinct CDR3 sequences; under 30% of them were found once. The top ten hold 3% of the sample. This sample was also put to use in a study of T cells of mothers and their children.

Sequencing was done on a sample of blood. The receptors originated from a boy aged 5-17 years in good health.

V usage is TRBV28 and J usage is TRBJ2-5; D is perhaps TRBD1 (6 bases). Trimming left V 8 bases short and J 4 bases short, with 14 bases between. The germline CDR1 and CDR2 sequences are MDHEN and SYDVKM. The CDR3 contains 13 residues. The CDR3 loop reads CASSQGKGETQYF. CDR3 bases: TGTGCCAGCTCACAGGGAAAGGGAGAGACCCAGTACTTC.

Regarding this clonotype: The junction departs from the called germline gene at one end, perhaps through a read error. The genes are TRBV7-3 and TRBJ2-7, with D uncertain. The CDR3 extends over 14 amino acids. The germline V gene encodes CDR1 SGHTA and CDR2 FQGTGA. CDR3 in DNA: TGTGCCGGCAGTCCCGGGCCCGGCGCATACGAGCAGTACTTC. This translates into CAGSPGPGAYEQYF. Variable domain in full (rest from reference TRBV7-3 and TRBJ2-7): GAGVSQTPSNKVTEKGKYVELRCDPISGHTALYWYRQSLGQGPEFLIYFQGTGAADDSGLPNDRFFAVRPEGSVSTLKIQRTERGDSAVYLCAGSPGPGAYEQYFGPGTRLTVT.

This clonotype was counted between two and nine times. The J gene is TRBJ2-5, the V gene TRBV20-1, with 9 bases aligning to TRBD1. The DNA end is more similar to TRBJ2-7, so the J call may be wrong. Germline assignment: CDR1 DFQATT and CDR2 SNEGSKA (reference sequence). This CDR3 comprises 15 residues. The CDR3 loop is CSASRRDRVAYEQYF. The DNA of the CDR3 is TGCAGTGCTAGCCGCCGGGACAGGGTCGCGTACGAGCAGTACTTC.

This rearrangement joins TRBV12-3 or TRBV12-4 to TRBJ1-2; D call uncertain. This CDR3 has 14 residues. V was cut by 7 bases and J by 4 bases, with 16 bases left in between. This chain's CDR3 is CASNARSDLYGYTF. Here the CDR3 DNA reads TGTGCCAGCAACGCCCGGTCGGACCTCTATGGCTACACCTTC.

In DNA, the CDR3 is TGCGCCAGCAGTGAGTCGGATGGGCTGGATTATCAGCCCCAGCATTTT. Its translation is CASSESDGLDYQPQHF. The chain combines TRBV10-2 with TRBJ1-5, with D uncertain. CDR1 and CDR2 from the germline V gene are WSHSY and SAAADI. The CDR3 covers 16 residues. V lost 0 bases and J lost 5, with 14 bases in between.

CDR3 nucleotide sequence: TGTGCCAGCAGCCAAGTTCGCGACAGGCCCACAGATACGCAGTATTTT. It yields the protein CASSQVRDRPTDTQYF. The chain combines TRBV14 with TRBJ2-3, with D possibly TRBD1 on 6 matching bases. In germline, CDR1 is SGHDN, CDR2 FVKESK. The ends were cut back, 1 base at V and 2 bases at J, with 13 bases in the middle. The length of the CDR3 is 16 residues.

In this sample, this clonotype turned up a few times. The gene calls are TRBV20-1 and TRBJ2-1; no firm D call. The V gene's germline CDR1 is DFQATT and CDR2 SNEGSKA (reference sequence). V was shortened by 6 bases and J by 6 bases, with 6 bases between the two germline ends. The CDR3 consists of 10 residues. The CDR3 loop reads CSAPLNEQFF. In nucleotides, the CDR3 is TGCAGTGCCCCCCTCAATGAGCAGTTCTTC.

The CDR3 protein is CSADQGGSREKLFF. CDR3 DNA: TGCAGTGCGGATCAGGGGGGAAGTCGGGAAAAACTGTTTTTT. The rearrangement links TRBV20-1 to TRBJ1-4; 7 bases align to TRBD1. This CDR3 region has 14 residues. From germline, CDR1 is DFQATT and CDR2 SNEGSKA (reference sequence). V was pared by 6 bases and J by 8 bases, with 12 bases of the junction left unmatched.

This chain joins TRBV7-8 and TRBJ1-1; D remains ambiguous. Trimming left V 3 bases short and J 4 bases short, with 12 bases between. The CDR3 extends over 14 amino acids. Germline CDR1 SGHVS, CDR2 FQNEAQ. CDR3 coding DNA: TGTGCCAGCAGCTTTCGAGGGCGCGGCACTGAAGCTTTCTTT. Translating gives CASSFRGRGTEAFF.

This sequence joins TRBV6-2 or TRBV6-3 and TRBJ2-4; the match to TRBD2 covers 11 bases. J lost 0 bases, V lost 7 bases, and 8 bases had no gene match. The germline CDR1 and CDR2 sequences are MNHEY and SVGEGT. The CDR3 has 17 residues. CDR3 nucleotides: TGTGCCAGCACTCGCAAGACTAGCGGGGTAGCCAAAAACATTCAGTACTTC. The encoded protein is CASTRKTSGVAKNIQYF.

Only a few counts were recorded for this clonotype. The V call is TRBV6-5, the J call TRBJ2-6; D is unclear. The V gene's germline CDR1 is MNHEY and CDR2 SVGAGI. The CDR3 is 14 amino acids. V lost 4 bases to trimming and J lost 5 bases, with 9 bases between them. CDR3 in DNA: TGTGCCAGCAGTTCTCCCGCTCGGGCCAACGTCCTGACTTTC. This encodes CASSSPARANVLTF.

J is TRBJ1-4 and V is TRBV20-1; no clear D gene. V lost 4 bases, J lost 7 bases, and 4 bases lay in between. From germline, CDR1 is DFQATT and CDR2 SNEGSKA (reference sequence). The CDR3 covers 10 residues. CDR3 bases: TGCAGTGCTAACCGTGAAAAACTGTTTTTT. Protein product: CSANREKLFF.

The chain recombines TRBV29-1 with TRBJ2-5; D possibly corresponds to TRBD1 (6 bases). This CDR3 spans 12 amino acids. Per germline, CDR1 SQVTM and CDR2 ANQGSEA. The V and J ends lost 4 bases and 4 bases respectively, with 10 bases between them. The CDR3 reads CSVVWGRETQYF. Written as DNA, the CDR3 is TGCAGCGTTGTATGGGGGCGAGAGACCCAGTACTTC.

Ten or more counts support this clonotype. This rearrangement joins TRBV6-6 to TRBJ2-4, with 8 positions matching TRBD2. Germline V lookup: CDR1 MNHNY, CDR2 SVGAGI (reference sequence). V was pared by 2 bases and J by 10 bases, with 4 bases of the junction left unmatched. The CDR3 contains 13 residues. The CDR3 is CASSYAREGIQYF. DNA for the CDR3: TGTGCCAGCAGTTACGCCCGGGAGGGGATTCAGTACTTC.

This clonotype has just a few counts. The gene calls are TRBV21-1 and TRBJ1-4; the table's D call TRBD1 went unverified against the DNA. TRBV21-1 is noted as a pseudogene. This CDR3 is 20 amino acids long. The CDR3 spells CASSSHRNSLFFATNEKLFF. CDR3 coding DNA: TGTGCCAGCAGCTCACACCGGAACAGCCTGTTCTTTGCAACTAATGAAAAACTGTTTTTT.

This clonotype has more than one count but fewer than ten. J is TRBJ2-4 and V is TRBV3-1; TRBD1 matches 11 bases. Germline CDR1 and CDR2: LGHDT and YNNKEL (reference sequence). This CDR3 region has 14 residues. Unmatched junction bases numbered 2, after V lost 3 bases and J lost 7 bases. The DNA for the CDR3 is TGTGCCAGCAGCCAGAGGGACAGGGGGAACATTCAGTACTTC. Translation: CASSQRDRGNIQYF.

The chain recombines TRBV29-1 with TRBJ2-2; no clear D gene. CDR3 size: 11 residues. Trimming removed 4 bases at V and 4 bases at J, with 4 bases between. Germline CDR1 and CDR2: SQVTM and ANQGSEA. This CDR3 reads CSVGTTGELFF. As DNA, the CDR3 is TGCAGCGTTGGGACCACCGGGGAGCTGTTTTTT.

The rearrangement uses TRBV20-1 and TRBJ1-4, with 12 bases matching TRBD1. This CDR3 contains 16 residues. V gave up 6 bases and J gave up 0 bases; unmatched junction bases: 5. The V gene's germline CDR1 is DFQATT and CDR2 SNEGSKA (reference sequence). CDR3 bases: TGCAGTGCCGTGGGACAGGGGGCGGCAACTAATGAAAAACTGTTTTTT. It is translated as CSAVGQGAATNEKLFF.

The chain carries TRBV20-1 and TRBJ2-7; the D is unclear. CDR1 and CDR2 (germline): DFQATT, SNEGSKA (reference sequence). The V end was cut by 6 bases, the J end by 1 base, with 7 bases between. CDR3 length: 11 residues. The CDR3 region is CSAGLSYEQYF. The CDR3 DNA is TGCAGTGCCGGGCTTTCCTACGAGCAGTACTTC.

This clonotype has more than one count but fewer than ten. The genes are TRBV6-5 and TRBJ1-1; D is undetermined. The CDR3 has 13 residues. With 2 bases removed from V and 7 bases from J, the gap between germline ends came to 11 bases. Germline CDR1 reads MNHEY; CDR2 reads SVGAGI. The CDR3 nucleotides are TGTGCCAGCAGTTACCGACGGGGAGTTGAAGCTTTCTTT. It codes for CASSYRRGVEAFF.